This record looks at one T cell receptor beta chain sequence and its context. With 5 bases removed from V and 5 bases from J, the gap between germline ends came to 15 bases. The CDR3 is 14 residues long. Germline V lookup: CDR1 MDHEN, CDR2 SYDVKM. Profiled with immunoSEQ multiplex PCR; TCRdb holds only in-frame clones, not every one. Of under 85,000 clones detected, approximately 91% appear once; the ten largest clones hold 0.3% to 0.5%. These data originate in a study of technical replicates of blood from a handful of donors. The sequenced sample consisted of T cells isolated from PBMCs. The rearrangement uses TRBV28 and TRBJ2-5, with a possible D match to TRBD2 (5 bases). This sequence originates from a human donor in good health. Some clones in this sample may be carry-over from other donors' samples. The CDR3, as DNA: TGTGCCAGCAGTCTCACTCTTAGGAGGGAGACCCAGTACTTC. Amino acids: CASSLTLRRETQYF.